This entry describes one T cell receptor beta chain. Its antigen is not identified. This entry is derived from a study of CD8 T cells in ankylosing spondylitis. Per germline, CDR1 SGHTA and CDR2 FQGTGA. The CDR3 extends over 14 amino acids. V shed 5 bases, J shed 3 bases, and the junction held 4 bases outside the gene matches. Findings and limits, study-wide: There was a TCR beta motif, made of 7 to 9 highly homologous variants, that appeared characteristic of ankylosing spondylitis blood. Researchers report that disease-linked clones proved CD8+ and relatively rare in peripheral blood. Past studies reported some motif variants in reactive arthritis synovial fluid and blood. Researchers reportedly found disease-linked clones significantly enriched in matched ankylosing spondylitis synovial fluid.

Each CDR3 protein gets one entry after TCRdb re-called the 5' RACE reads with MiXCR. The sample holds fewer than 250,000 distinct CDR3 sequences; 25% to 30% are singletons and the top ten take 5% to 8%. The sequence came from a male donor with ankylosing spondylitis or in good health (not recorded which). Sequencing used blood, either unsorted or a sorted T cell fraction (not recorded which). The chain has TRBV7-3 and TRBJ2-3; 8 bases match TRBD1. For the CDR3, the DNA is TGTGCCAGCAGCAGGGACAGGTTTACAGATACGCAGTATTTT. This encodes CASSRDRFTDTQYF.